This TCR beta chain was captured by sequencing in a study of T cells in Graves' hyperthyroidism and ophthalmopathy. Graves' hyperthyroidism was deemed stable absent ophthalmopathy progression within 18 months. V lost 0 bases, J lost 6 bases, and 17 bases lay in between. The germline CDR1 and CDR2 sequences are MNHEY and SVGEGT. The CDR3 has 16 residues. What was amplified from RNA transcripts were TCR beta CDR3 regions. HTBI primers drove first-round RT-PCR of the TCR CDR3. TCRdb processed the multiplex PCR reads anew with MiXCR; each CDR3 protein has one entry. This table holds roughly 380,000 distinct CDR3 sequences, about 15% found once.

Sequences were obtained from blood. This TCR derives from a woman aged 60-75 years with Graves' hyperthyroidism. The V call is TRBV6-2 or TRBV6-3, the J call TRBJ1-1; no definite D call. CDR3 sequence reads: CASSYSRAPLGAEAFF. The CDR3 bases are TGTGCCAGCAGTTACTCCCGGGCCCCCCTGGGCGCTGAAGCTTTCTTT.